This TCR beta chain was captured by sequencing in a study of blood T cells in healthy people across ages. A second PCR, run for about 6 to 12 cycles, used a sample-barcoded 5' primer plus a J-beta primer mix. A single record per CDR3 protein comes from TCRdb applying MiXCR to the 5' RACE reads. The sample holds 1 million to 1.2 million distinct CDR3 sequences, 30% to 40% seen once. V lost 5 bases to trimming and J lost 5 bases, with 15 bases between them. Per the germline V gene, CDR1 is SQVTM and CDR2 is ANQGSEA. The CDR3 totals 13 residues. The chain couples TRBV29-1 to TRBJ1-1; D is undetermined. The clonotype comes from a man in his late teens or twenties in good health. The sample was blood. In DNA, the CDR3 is TGCAGCGTTCTAGGGAGGTTCACGACTGAAGCTTTCTTT. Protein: CSVLGRFTTEAFF.